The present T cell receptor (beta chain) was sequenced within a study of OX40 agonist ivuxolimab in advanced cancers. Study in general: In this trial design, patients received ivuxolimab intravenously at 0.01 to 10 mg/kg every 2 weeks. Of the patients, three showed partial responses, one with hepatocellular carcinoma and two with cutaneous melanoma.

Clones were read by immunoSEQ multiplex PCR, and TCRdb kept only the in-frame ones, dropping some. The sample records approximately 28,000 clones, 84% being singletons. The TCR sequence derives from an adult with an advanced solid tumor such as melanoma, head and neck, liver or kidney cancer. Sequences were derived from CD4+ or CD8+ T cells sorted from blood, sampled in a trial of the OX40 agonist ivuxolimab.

CDR3 bases: TGTGCCAGCAGCCCAGGGGCCTTGAACACTGAAGCTTTCTTT. The encoded protein is CASSPGALNTEAFF. This chain uses TRBV27 with TRBJ1-1, with a weak D call TRBD1 (6 bases). This CDR3 has 14 residues. Germline CDR1 is MNHEY and CDR2 is SMNVEV (reference sequence). V shed 6 bases and J shed 0 bases, with 11 bases lying between them.